These T cell receptor beta chains were read from a single sample in a study of blood T cell repertoires in COVID-19. The protocol was immunoSEQ multiplex PCR, while the TCRdb copy is restricted to in-frame clones and leaves out a portion. This table holds around 150,000 clones, around 80% found once. What was sequenced was peripheral blood. These receptors all stem from a human donor in a cohort sampled during active COVID-19. CDR3s include the opening cysteine and the closing phenylalanine or tryptophan. Fields, in order: D gene, clone size, J gene, V gene, CDR3 protein, CDR3 DNA. A D gene is named only where the DNA matches it firmly. The size entry is marked missing in some rows and otherwise reads once, few, many or a size class.

d_gene: TRBD2
abundance: -
j_gene: TRBJ2-3
v_gene: TRBV19
CDR3aa: CASSRGGGRTDTQYF
CDR3nt: TGTGCCAGTAGTAGGGGCGGGGGGCGCACAGATACGCAGTATTTT

d_gene: TRBD1
abundance: -
j_gene: TRBJ1-2
v_gene: TRBV29-1
CDR3aa: CSVGQVAVTF
CDR3nt: TGCAGCGTCGGACAGGTCGCAGTAACCTTC

d_gene: -
abundance: -
j_gene: TRBJ2-6
v_gene: TRBV7-2
CDR3aa: CASSLGPRAGANVLTF
CDR3nt: TGTGCCAGCAGCTTAGGGCCCCGGGCTGGGGCCAACGTCCTGACTTTC

d_gene: TRBD1
abundance: -
j_gene: TRBJ1-6
v_gene: TRBV5-8
CDR3aa: CASSLVQGRSPLHF
CDR3nt: TGTGCCAGCAGCTTGGTACAGGGGAGATCACCCCTCCACTTT

d_gene: -
abundance: -
j_gene: TRBJ1-5
v_gene: TRBV7-9
CDR3aa: CASSLDGGAQPQHF
CDR3nt: TGTGCCAGCAGCTTAGACGGAGGGGCTCAGCCCCAGCATTTT

d_gene: TRBD1
abundance: -
j_gene: TRBJ2-2
v_gene: TRBV11-2
CDR3aa: CASSSRQGPGGELFF
CDR3nt: TGTGCCAGCAGCTCGCGACAGGGTCCCGGCGGGGAGCTGTTTTTT

d_gene: -
abundance: once
j_gene: TRBJ1-1
v_gene: TRBV29-1
CDR3aa: CSVVGPMNTEAFF
CDR3nt: TGCAGCGTTGTGGGGCCGATGAACACTGAAGCTTTCTTT

d_gene: -
abundance: -
j_gene: TRBJ1-1
v_gene: TRBV25-1
CDR3aa: CASSGVRDTEAFF
CDR3nt: TGTGCCAGCAGTGGTGTCCGGGACACTGAAGCTTTCTTT

d_gene: -
abundance: -
j_gene: TRBJ2-4
v_gene: TRBV6-2/TRBV6-3
CDR3aa: CASSQDGYGGNIQYF
CDR3nt: TGTGCCAGCAGCCAGGACGGCTACGGAGGGAACATTCAGTACTTC

d_gene: TRBD1
abundance: -
j_gene: TRBJ1-1
v_gene: TRBV28
CDR3aa: CASLGTGIPMNTEAFF
CDR3nt: TGTGCCAGCCTCGGGACAGGGATTCCGATGAACACTGAAGCTTTCTTT

d_gene: -
abundance: few
j_gene: TRBJ1-2
v_gene: TRBV27
CDR3aa: CASSLSHGVSYGYTF
CDR3nt: TGTGCCAGCAGTTTATCCCACGGGGTCTCCTATGGCTACACCTTC

d_gene: -
abundance: -
j_gene: TRBJ1-1
v_gene: TRBV7-9
CDR3aa: CASSLDRENTEAFF
CDR3nt: TGTGCCAGCAGCTTAGACAGGGAGAACACTGAAGCTTTCTTT

d_gene: TRBD2
abundance: -
j_gene: TRBJ2-5
v_gene: TRBV6-5
CDR3aa: CASRWRGKETQYF
CDR3nt: TGTGCCAGCCGTTGGCGGGGGAAAGAGACCCAGTACTTC

d_gene: TRBD1
abundance: -
j_gene: TRBJ1-5
v_gene: TRBV19
CDR3aa: CASSIRQGSGQPQHF
CDR3nt: TGTGCCAGTAGTATAAGACAGGGGAGTGGTCAGCCCCAGCATTTT